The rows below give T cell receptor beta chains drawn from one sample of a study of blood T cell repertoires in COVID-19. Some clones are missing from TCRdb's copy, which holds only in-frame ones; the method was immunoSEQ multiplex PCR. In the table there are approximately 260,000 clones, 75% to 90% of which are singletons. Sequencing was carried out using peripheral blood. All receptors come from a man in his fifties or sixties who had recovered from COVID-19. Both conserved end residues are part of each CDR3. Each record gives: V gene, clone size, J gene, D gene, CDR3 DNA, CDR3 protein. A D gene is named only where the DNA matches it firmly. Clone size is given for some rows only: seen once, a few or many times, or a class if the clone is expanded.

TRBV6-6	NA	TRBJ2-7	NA	TGTGCCAGCAGTACTACGGGGAGTGCGTACGAGCAGTACTTC	CASSTTGSAYEQYF
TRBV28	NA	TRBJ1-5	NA	TGTGCCAGCAGTTTAGGGGGGGGCAATCAGCCCCAGCATTTT	CASSLGGGNQPQHF
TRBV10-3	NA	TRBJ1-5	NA	TGTGCCATCAGTGAGACGGACAGCCCCAATCAGCCCCAGCATTTT	CAISETDSPNQPQHF
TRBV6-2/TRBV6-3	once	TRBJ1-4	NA	TGTGCCAGCAGCCTAACAGGGCAGAGTGAAAAACTGTTTTTT	CASSLTGQSEKLFF
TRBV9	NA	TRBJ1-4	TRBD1	TGTGCCAGCAGCGTAGAGTCAGGGGGGTATGAAAAACTGTTTTTT	CASSVESGGYEKLFF
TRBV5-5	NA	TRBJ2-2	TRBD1	TGTGCCAGCAGCCCCTCCGGGACAGTGAACACCGGGGAGCTGTTTTTT	CASSPSGTVNTGELFF
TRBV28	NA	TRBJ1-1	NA	TGTGCCAGCACCCAGAACACTGAAGCTTTCTTT	CASTQNTEAFF
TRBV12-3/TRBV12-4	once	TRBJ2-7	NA	TGTGCCAGCCTCTCCGCGAGGCGCGAGCAGTACTTC	CASLSARREQYF
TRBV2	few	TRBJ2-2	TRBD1	TGTGCCAGCAGAGCACAGGGGGCCATCACCGGGGAGCTGTTTTTT	CASRAQGAITGELFF
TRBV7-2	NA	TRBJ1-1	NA	TGTGCCAGCACCTTCCGTTGGGCGGGAACCAACACTGAAGCTTTCTTT	CASTFRWAGTNTEAFF
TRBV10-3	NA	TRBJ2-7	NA	TGTGCCATCCTCGACCCGGGACACCAGGACGAGCAGTACTTC	CAILDPGHQDEQYF
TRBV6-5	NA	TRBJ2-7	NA	TGTGCCAGCAGGGGACCCGGGACAATGTCCTACGAGCAGTACTTC	CASRGPGTMSYEQYF
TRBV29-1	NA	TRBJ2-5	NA	TGCAGCGCGACAGCATACCAAGAGACCCAGTACTTC	CSATAYQETQYF
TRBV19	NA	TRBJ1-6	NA	TGTGCCAGCGGCTTGACAGTCACAAATTCACCCCTCCACTTT	CASGLTVTNSPLHF
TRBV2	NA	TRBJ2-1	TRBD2	TGTGCCAGCAGTGAGGGGGGGGGATACAATGAGCAGTTCTTC	CASSEGGGYNEQFF
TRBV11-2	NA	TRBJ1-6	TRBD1	TGTGCCAGCAGCCGACAGACAGGGAGGAATTCACCCCTCCACTTT	CASSRQTGRNSPLHF
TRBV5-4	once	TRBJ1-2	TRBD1	TGTGCCAGCAGCAGGACAGGGGCCGGTGGCTACACCTTC	CASSRTGAGGYTF
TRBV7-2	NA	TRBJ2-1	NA	TGTGCCAGCAGCTCCGACGGTCTTCCGGCGGCCTACAATGAGCAGTTCTTC	CASSSDGLPAAYNEQFF
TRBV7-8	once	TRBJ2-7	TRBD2	TGTGCCAGCAGCCCCCCTCCGGGACATAAAGCGGGAGGTGCCTACGAGCAGTACTTC	CASSPPPGHKAGGAYEQYF
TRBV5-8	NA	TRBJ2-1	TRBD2	TGTGCCAGCAGCTTTCGCGCTAGCGGGTATTACAATGAGCAGTTCTTC	CASSFRASGYYNEQFF
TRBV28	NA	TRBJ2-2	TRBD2	TGTGCCAGCAGAATAGCGGGGGGGAACACCGGGGAGCTGTTTTTT	CASRIAGGNTGELFF
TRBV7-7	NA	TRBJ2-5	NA	TGTGCCAGCAGCTCTATAACTGCCAGCGCAGAGACCCAGTACTTC	CASSSITASAETQYF
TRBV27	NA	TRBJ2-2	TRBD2	TGTGCCAGCAGTTCCGGACTAGCAGATACGAACACCGGGGAGCTGTTTTTT	CASSSGLADTNTGELFF
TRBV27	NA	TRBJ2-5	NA	TGTGCCAGCAGCCCTTTGCCCGAGCAAGAGACCCAGTACTTC	CASSPLPEQETQYF
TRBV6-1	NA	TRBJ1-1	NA	TGTGCCAGCAGTGAAATACTTGGGCAGGGAGAAGCTTTCTTT	CASSEILGQGEAFF
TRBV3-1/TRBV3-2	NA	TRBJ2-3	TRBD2	TGTGCCAGCAGCCGGAGCGGGGGGGCTGAAGATACGCAGTATTTT	CASSRSGGAEDTQYF
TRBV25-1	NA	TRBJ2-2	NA	TGTGCCAGCAGTGACCGAACTCGATTTTCGGACACCGGGGAGCTGTTTTTT	CASSDRTRFSDTGELFF
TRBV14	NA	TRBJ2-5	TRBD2	TGTGCCAGCAGCCGACGACTAGCGGGCCTTCAAGAGACCCAGTACTTC	CASSRRLAGLQETQYF
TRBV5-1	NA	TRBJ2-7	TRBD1	TGCGCCAGCAGACTGGTGGGACAGGGGTACCACGAGCAGTACTTC	CASRLVGQGYHEQYF
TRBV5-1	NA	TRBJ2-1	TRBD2	TGCGCCAGCAGCGGGGGGACTAGCGGGGGCAAATCCCTGTTCTTC	CASSGGTSGGKSLFF
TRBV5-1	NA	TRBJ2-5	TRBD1	TGCGCCAGCAGCCACTCCGGGACAGGAGGGGAGACCCAGTACTTC	CASSHSGTGGETQYF
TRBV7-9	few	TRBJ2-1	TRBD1	TGTGCCAGCAGCTCCTACAGGGGGCGCATGTATGAGCAGTTCTTC	CASSSYRGRMYEQFF
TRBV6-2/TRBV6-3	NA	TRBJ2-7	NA	TGTGCCAGCAGTCCGAAGACAGAGCAGTACTTC	CASSPKTEQYF
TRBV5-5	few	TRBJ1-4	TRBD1	TGTGCCAGCAGCGCCACAGGGGGAGCTAATGAAAAACTGTTTTTT	CASSATGGANEKLFF
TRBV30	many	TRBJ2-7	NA	TGTGCCTGGAGTGTAACACGCTCCTACGAGCAGTACTTC	CAWSVTRSYEQYF
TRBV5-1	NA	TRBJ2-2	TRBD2	TGCGCCAGCAGCTTGACGGAGCGGGGCACCGGGGAGCTGTTTTTT	CASSLTERGTGELFF
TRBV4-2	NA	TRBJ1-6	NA	TGTGCCAGCAGCCAAGATATTTTCGGTTCACCCCTCCACTTT	CASSQDIFGSPLHF
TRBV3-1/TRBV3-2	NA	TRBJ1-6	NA	TGTGCCAGCAGCCAAGGGTATACAGGCGGGAGTTCACCCCTCCACTTT	CASSQGYTGGSSPLHF
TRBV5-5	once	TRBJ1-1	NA	TGTGCCAGCAGCGGGAGAGTCTCACAGGGCGGCGCTTTCTTT	CASSGRVSQGGAFF
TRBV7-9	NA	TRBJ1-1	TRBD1	TGTGCCAGCAGCTCAAGGACAGGGATGAACACTGAAGCTTTCTTT	CASSSRTGMNTEAFF
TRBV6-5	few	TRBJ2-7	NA	TGTGCCAGCAGTTACGAAACGGGGGTAGGGGAGCAGTACTTC	CASSYETGVGEQYF
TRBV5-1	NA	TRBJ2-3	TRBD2	TGCGCCAGCAACGGACTAGCGGGAACAGATACGCAGTATTTT	CASNGLAGTDTQYF
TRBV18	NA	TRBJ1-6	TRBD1	TGTGCCAGCTCACCGGGACAGTATAATTCACCCCTCCACTTT	CASSPGQYNSPLHF
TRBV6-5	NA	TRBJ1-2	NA	TGTGCCAGCAGGGCCTCGGGGGGACCTCCGTCTGGCTACACCTTC	CASRASGGPPSGYTF
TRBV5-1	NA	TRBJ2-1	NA	TGCGCCAGCAGAACCCGAGGGAGCTCCTACAATGAGCAGTTCTTC	CASRTRGSSYNEQFF
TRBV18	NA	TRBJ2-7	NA	TGTGCCAGCTCACCACTAGCCGAGCCCTACGAGCAGTACTTC	CASSPLAEPYEQYF
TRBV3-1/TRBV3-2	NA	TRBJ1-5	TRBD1	TGTGCCAGCAGCCAAGGTCGGACAGGGGGCAATCAGCCCCAGCATTTT	CASSQGRTGGNQPQHF
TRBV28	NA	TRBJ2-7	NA	TGTGCCAGCAGTTCCTCCGGGATCTCGAGGTACGAGCAGTACTTC	CASSSSGISRYEQYF
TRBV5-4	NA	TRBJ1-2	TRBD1	TGTGCCAGCAGCTCAGGGGGCGTGGGCTATGGCTACACCTTC	CASSSGGVGYGYTF
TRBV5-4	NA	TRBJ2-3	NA	TGTGCCAGCAGCTTGCTAGTGGGTGATACGCAGTATTTT	CASSLLVGDTQYF
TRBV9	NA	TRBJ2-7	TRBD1	TGTGCCAGCAGCGTAGGTGGGACAGGGTTCGTCGAGCAGTACTTC	CASSVGGTGFVEQYF
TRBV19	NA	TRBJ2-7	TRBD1	TGTGCCAGTAGTAACGGACAGGGGATAATGTACGAGCAGTACTTC	CASSNGQGIMYEQYF
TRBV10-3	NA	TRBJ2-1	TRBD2	TGTGCCATCAGGGGAATGAGCGGGACCAAAGGTGAGCAGTTCTTC	CAIRGMSGTKGEQFF
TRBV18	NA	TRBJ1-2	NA	TGTGCCAGCTCACCAATCCCCCCGCAGGGCTTTGGCTATGGCTACACCTTC	CASSPIPPQGFGYGYTF
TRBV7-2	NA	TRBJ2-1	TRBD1	TGTGCCAGCAGCTGGCGGACAGGGATGAATGAGCAGTTCTTC	CASSWRTGMNEQFF
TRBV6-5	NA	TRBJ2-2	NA	TGTGCCAGCAGTTACTCGCCCGCGGGCACCGGGGAGCTGTTTTTT	CASSYSPAGTGELFF
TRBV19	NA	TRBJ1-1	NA	TGTGCCAGTAGGGAGGAGGCAGGTCACACTGAAGCTTTCTTT	CASREEAGHTEAFF
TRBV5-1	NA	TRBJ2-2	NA	TGCGCCAGCAGCTTGGCCGGCACCGGGGAGCTGTTTTTT	CASSLAGTGELFF
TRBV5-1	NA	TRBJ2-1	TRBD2	TGCGCCAGCAGCAGGGAGGGAAGCTCCTACAATGAGCAGTTCTTC	CASSREGSSYNEQFF